Shown below are 25 T cell receptor beta chains from a single sample sequenced in a study of OX40 agonist ivuxolimab in advanced cancers. Only in-frame clones appear in the TCRdb table, and some are missing; sequencing was by immunoSEQ multiplex PCR. The sample lists roughly 53,000 clones, about 85% occurring once. Sequences were derived from CD4+ or CD8+ T cells sorted from blood, sampled in a trial of the OX40 agonist ivuxolimab. Receptors originate from an adult with an advanced solid tumor such as melanoma, head and neck, liver or kidney cancer.

A single count supports this clone. A read error may account for a junction end that differs from germline. This chain connects TRBV11-2 to TRBJ1-1, with D perhaps TRBD1 (5 bases). CDR3 length equals 14 residues. CDR1 is SGHAT, CDR2 FQNNGV, per germline. The CDR3 is CTSSFRDLNTEAFF. The CDR3 DNA reads TGTACCAGCAGCTTCAGGGATTTAAACACTGAAGCTTTCTTT.

V and J are TRBV30 and TRBJ2-3; the D gene is possibly TRBD2 (6 bases). Germline V gene lookup returns CDR1 GTSNPN and CDR2 SVGIG (reference sequence). The V end lost 3 bases, the J end lost 5 bases, and 6 bases lay between the germline ends. The CDR3 extends over 11 amino acids. DNA for the CDR3: TGTGCCTGGAGGGGAGGAGATACGCAGTATTTT. Translating it yields CAWRGGDTQYF.

J is TRBJ1-5 and V is TRBV27, with TRBD1 as a possible D gene (5 bases). The CDR3 spans 15 residues. CDR1 and CDR2 from the germline V gene are MNHEY and SMNVEV (reference sequence). V was shortened by 8 bases and J by 1 base, with 15 bases between the two germline ends. The CDR3, as DNA: TGTGCCAGCGGGAAGACAGTGGGGAGCAATCAGCCCCAGCATTTT. It translates to CASGKTVGSNQPQHF.

The chain carries TRBV10-3 and TRBJ2-1, with 14 bases that match TRBD2. The germline gives CDR1 ENHRY, CDR2 SYGVKD. The length of the CDR3 is 16 residues. V was pared by 0 bases and J by 12 bases, with 7 bases of the junction left unmatched. The CDR3 sequence is CAISESGTSGSAVQFF. The CDR3 bases are TGTGCCATCAGTGAGTCAGGGACTAGCGGGAGCGCGGTGCAGTTCTTC.

The genes are TRBV7-2 and TRBJ2-5; 11 bases fit TRBD2. The J call is doubtful: the DNA matches TRBJ2-7 better. CDR1 and CDR2 from the germline V gene are SGHTA and FQGNSA. The length of the CDR3 is 15 residues. The CDR3 spells CASSTAGTSGYEQYF. As DNA, the CDR3 is TGTGCCAGCAGCACGGCCGGGACTAGCGGCTACGAGCAGTACTTC.

The sample holds one count of this clone. This chain uses TRBV21-1 with TRBJ1-1. TRBV21-1 is classified as a pseudogene. The CDR3 is made up of 16 amino acids. The CDR3 nucleotides read TGTGCCAGCATCTCGGAGGGGGGTAGTAAGAACACTGAAGCTTTCTTT. Translated: CASISEGGSKNTEAFF.

This clone was counted a single time. The chain has TRBV4-3 and TRBJ2-2; D uncertain. V gave up 0 bases and J gave up 6 bases, with 8 bases separating them. The CDR3 is made up of 14 amino acids. CDR1 is LGHNA and CDR2 is YSLEER in the germline V gene. Here the CDR3 reads CASSQDLVPGELFF. CDR3 sequence (DNA): TGCGCCAGCAGCCAAGATTTAGTCCCCGGGGAGCTGTTTTTT.

This clone is deemed medium-sized. Other DNA sequences in this specimen translate into the identical CDR3. The rearrangement links TRBV18 to TRBJ2-2; 7 nucleotides agree with TRBD2. Germline loops: CDR1 KGHSH, CDR2 LQKENI. The CDR3 has 16 residues. The J segment lost 1 base and the V segment lost 0 bases, leaving 2 bases of the junction unmatched. The CDR3 loop is CASSPPTGGNTGELFF. DNA for the CDR3: TGTGCCAGCTCACCACCGACGGGAGGGAACACCGGGGAGCTGTTTTTT.

The rearrangement links TRBV5-5 to TRBJ1-2; D gene unclear. CDR3 length: 11 amino acids. Trimming removed 0 bases from V and 8 bases from J, with 5 bases in between. The germline V gene has CDR1 SGHKS and CDR2 YYEKEE (reference sequence). The CDR3 is CASSLEWGYTF. CDR3 DNA sequence: TGTGCCAGCAGCTTGGAGTGGGGCTACACCTTC.

This rearrangement joins TRBV6-6 to TRBJ1-4, with D uncertain. The CDR3 consists of 16 residues. Looked up from germline, CDR1 is MNHNY and CDR2 is SVGAGI (reference sequence). The germline V and J ends were trimmed by 0 bases and 4 bases, with 12 bases remaining between them. The chain's CDR3 is CASSYSRFGNNEKLFF. The DNA of the CDR3 is TGTGCCAGCAGTTACTCTCGATTCGGGAATAATGAAAAACTGTTTTTT.

The chain links TRBV25-1 to TRBJ1-4; 9 nucleotides align to TRBD1. V lost 4 bases and J lost 8; bases outside the gene matches: 11. CDR1 MGHDK and CDR2 SYGVNS come from the germline V gene. The CDR3 contains 16 residues. The CDR3 sequence: CASSASETGGSEKLFF. CDR3 bases: TGTGCCAGCAGTGCAAGTGAGACAGGGGGTTCGGAAAAACTGTTTTTT.

This chain links TRBV5-1 with TRBJ2-2; perhaps TRBD2 as D (6 bases). The CDR3 totals 15 residues. V was cut by 0 bases and J by 5 bases, with 11 bases left in between. CDR1 and CDR2 from the germline V gene are SGHRS and YFSETQ. The CDR3 protein is CASSLDGSGTGELFF. In nucleotides, the CDR3 is TGCGCCAGCAGCTTGGACGGGAGTGGGACCGGGGAGCTGTTTTTT.

V gene TRBV5-4 combines with J gene TRBJ2-7, with 7 bases fitting TRBD1. V shed 0 bases and J 2 bases; nucleotides not matched to a gene: 11. Germline loops: CDR1 SGHNT, CDR2 YYREEE (reference sequence). The CDR3 loop spans 17 amino acids. CDR3 nucleotide sequence: TGTGCCAGCAGCTTGGGTGCTGACAGGGCTATTCCCTACGAGCAGTACTTC. Translating gives CASSLGADRAIPYEQYF.

With regard to this clone: Other DNA sequences in the sample encode the same CDR3. This chain links TRBV19 with TRBJ2-5; 8 bases fit TRBD1. CDR1 is LNHDA, CDR2 SQIVND, per germline (reference sequence). Unmatched junction bases numbered 8, after V lost 9 bases and J lost 5 bases. The CDR3 totals 13 residues. The CDR3 coding sequence is TGTGCCAGCACCGGGACAGGAGGCGAGACCCAGTACTTC. As protein: CASTGTGGETQYF.

J is TRBJ2-3 and V is TRBV7-6; TRBD2 matches 11 bases. The length of the CDR3 is 16 residues. In germline, CDR1 is SGHVS, CDR2 FNYEAQ. The ends lost 5 bases at V and 4 bases at J; junction bases unmatched: 8. CDR3 amino acids: CASSVLAGGGSDTQYF. CDR3 nucleotide sequence: TGTGCCAGCAGCGTTCTAGCGGGAGGAGGATCAGATACGCAGTATTTT.

The chain is built from TRBV19 and TRBJ1-2; the D gene is possibly TRBD1 (5 bases). Trimming pared 3 bases from V and 0 bases from J, leaving 14 bases between. CDR3 length: 16 residues. Germline CDR1 and CDR2: LNHDA and SQIVND (reference sequence). CDR3 sequence: CASSMGPAGSNYGYTF. The CDR3 coding sequence is TGTGCCAGTAGTATGGGGCCGGCAGGGTCTAACTATGGCTACACCTTC.

This clone turned up a few times. The chain couples TRBV7-9 to TRBJ2-3, with 7 bases identical to TRBD2. There are 14 residues in the CDR3. V lost 2 bases to trimming and J lost 4 bases; unmatched junction nucleotides: 3. Germline CDR1 SEHNR, CDR2 FQNEAQ (reference sequence). For the CDR3, the DNA is TGTGCCAGCAGCTTAAGTGGGGGGGCAGATACGCAGTATTTT. Protein sequence: CASSLSGGADTQYF.

The genes are TRBV30 and TRBJ1-3, with unresolved D. This CDR3 contains 12 residues. Germline CDR1 and CDR2: GTSNPN and SVGIG (reference sequence). Deletions cut 7 bases from V and 0 bases from J, with 7 bases between. The CDR3 DNA is TGTGCCTCCCAAACCTCTGGAAACACCATATATTTT. The encoded protein is CASQTSGNTIYF.

The V and J genes are TRBV19 and TRBJ2-3; 9 nucleotides line up with TRBD1. This CDR3 has 13 residues. CDR1 and CDR2 (germline): LNHDA, SQIVND (reference sequence). V lost 5 bases and J lost 7; bases outside the gene matches: 4. CDR3 loop: CASSGTGRNTQYF. CDR3 nucleotide sequence: TGTGCCAGTAGTGGGACAGGGAGAAATACGCAGTATTTT.

The chain links TRBV9 to TRBJ2-1; 8 bases match TRBD2. The germline V gene has CDR1 SGDLS and CDR2 YYNGEE. The V and J ends lost 0 bases and 5 bases, in that order; junction bases with no gene match: 10. CDR3 size: 17 residues. The CDR3 protein is CASSVAPGGIGDNEQFF. For the CDR3, the DNA is TGTGCCAGCAGCGTAGCCCCGGGGGGGATAGGTGACAATGAGCAGTTCTTC.

V gene TRBV9 combines with J gene TRBJ2-5, with 10 bases fitting TRBD2. There are 16 residues in the CDR3. In germline, CDR1 is SGDLS, CDR2 YYNGEE. J was trimmed by 4 bases and V by 0 bases; bases with no gene match: 6. This CDR3 reads CASSVEGLAGVETQYF. The CDR3 region has the DNA TGTGCCAGCAGCGTAGAGGGTCTAGCGGGAGTAGAGACCCAGTACTTC. The variable domain in full, with the rest retrieved from reference TRBV9 and TRBJ2-5, is DSGVTQTPKHLITATGQRVTLRCSPRSGDLSVYWYQQSLDQGLQFLIQYYNGEERAKGNILERFSAQQFPDLHSELNLSSLELGDSALYFCASSVEGLAGVETQYFGPGTRLLVL.

The chain is built from TRBV4-2 and TRBJ1-5, with no clear D. CDR1 and CDR2 from the germline V gene are LGHNA and YNFKEQ. CDR3 size: 12 residues. V was pared by 1 base and J by 7 bases, with 5 bases between. Here the CDR3 DNA reads TGTGCCAGCAGCCAAGGATCCCAGCCCCAGCATTTT. Encoded protein: CASSQGSQPQHF.

The table lists this clone with many counts. The genes are TRBV18 and TRBJ1-2, with D unclear. CDR1 is KGHSH and CDR2 is LQKENI in the germline V gene. The CDR3 totals 16 residues. The V end lost 0 bases, the J end lost 4 bases, and 15 bases lay between the germline ends. The CDR3 DNA reads as TGTGCCAGCTCACCACCGCCGGAGGGAATGGGCTATGGCTACACCTTC. Its protein product is CASSPPPEGMGYGYTF. Variable domain in full (rest from reference TRBV18 and TRBJ1-2): NAGVMQNPRHLVRRRGQEARLRCSPMKGHSHVYWYRQLPEEGLKFMVYLQKENIIDESGMPKERFSAEFPKEGPSILRIQQVVRGDSAAYFCASSPPPEGMGYGYTFGSGTRLTVV.

This chain uses TRBV6-6 with TRBJ2-1, with 10 bases matching TRBD2. The ends lost 5 bases at V and 9 bases at J; junction bases unmatched: 7. The CDR3 sequence is 14 residues long. CDR1 MNHNY and CDR2 SVGAGI come from the germline V gene (reference sequence). The CDR3 coding sequence is TGTGCCAGCAGTGCAAGCGGGGGGGCCGCTGAGCAGTTCTTC. Translating it yields CASSASGGAAEQFF.

The chain couples TRBV5-1 to TRBJ2-3; D unclear. In germline, CDR1 is SGHRS, CDR2 YFSETQ. Trimming took off 4 bases at V and 2 bases at J, with 2 bases between the two ends. This CDR3 has 11 amino acids. The CDR3 region is CASSHTDTQYF. The CDR3 coding sequence is TGCGCCAGCAGCCACACAGATACGCAGTATTTT.